This TCR beta chain originates from a study of identical twins. Study-level results: The analysis was cross-sectional rather than longitudinal within donors. Invariant T cells like MAIT and iNKT could partly confound the zero-insertion analyses.

This clonotype was counted a few times. Its specificity is not known. TCRdb re-called the 5' RACE reads with MiXCR, one entry per CDR3 protein. The sample contains a few hundred thousand distinct CDR3 sequences, about 10% of which appear only once. The length of the CDR3 is 14 residues. Germline V gene lookup returns CDR1 SGHRS and CDR2 YFSETQ. V lost 1 base and J lost 4; bases outside the gene matches: 4. The TCR comes from a man between 45 and 60 years old in good health. The V gene is TRBV5-1, the J gene TRBJ1-2; 7 nucleotides match TRBD1. The sequenced sample was memory T cells sorted from blood. In nucleotides, the CDR3 is TGCGCCAGCAGCTTGCGGGCAGGGGGCTATGGCTACACCTTC. Translation gives CASSLRAGGYGYTF.